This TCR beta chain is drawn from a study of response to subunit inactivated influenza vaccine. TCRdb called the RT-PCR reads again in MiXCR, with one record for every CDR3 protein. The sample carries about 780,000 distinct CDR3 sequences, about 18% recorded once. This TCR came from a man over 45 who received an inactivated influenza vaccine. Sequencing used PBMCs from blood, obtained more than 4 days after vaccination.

The CDR3 nucleotides read TGCGCCAGCAGCCGAGCAGGGGTCGGGGAGCAGTTCTTC. Its translation: CASSRAGVGEQFF. The chain couples TRBV4-1 to TRBJ2-1, with D perhaps TRBD1 (6 bases). The germline V gene encodes CDR1 MGHRA and CDR2 YSYEKL. Trimming pared 4 bases from V and 10 bases from J, leaving 14 bases between. The CDR3 covers 13 residues.